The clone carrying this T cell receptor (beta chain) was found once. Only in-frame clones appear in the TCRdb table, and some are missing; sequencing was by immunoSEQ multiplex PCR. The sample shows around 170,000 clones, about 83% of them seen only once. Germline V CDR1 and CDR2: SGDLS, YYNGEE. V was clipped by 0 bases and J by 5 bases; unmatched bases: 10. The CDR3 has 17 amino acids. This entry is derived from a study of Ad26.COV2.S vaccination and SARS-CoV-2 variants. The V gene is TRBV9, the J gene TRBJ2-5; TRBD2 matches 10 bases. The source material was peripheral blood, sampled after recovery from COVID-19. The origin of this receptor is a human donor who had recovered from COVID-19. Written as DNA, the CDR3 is TGTGCCAGCAGCGTAGCGGCGGCTAGCGGGAGAGGTGAGACCCAGTACTTC. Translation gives CASSVAAASGRGETQYF.